These 3 T cell receptor beta chains share one sample of origin, sequenced in a study of T cells after yellow fever vaccination. TCRdb reprocessed the 5' RACE reads with MiXCR, giving one entry per CDR3 protein. Among around 300,000 distinct CDR3 sequences listed, approximately 4% were seen once. The sample consisted of PBMCs, taken 5 days after the yellow fever booster vaccination. All receptors derive from a man in his late teens or twenties who received the YFV17D yellow fever vaccine.

This clonotype came up once. The chain carries TRBV4-1 and TRBJ2-5, with D unresolved. CDR1 is MGHRA, CDR2 YSYEKL, per germline. Trimming removed 5 bases at V and 1 base at J, with 11 bases between. The CDR3 is 14 residues long. The DNA for the CDR3 is TGCGCCAGCAGCTGGCGAAATATCCAAGAGACCCAGTACTTC. This sequence encodes CASSWRNIQETQYF.

This clonotype was seen many times. The chain has TRBV7-3 and TRBJ1-1; a possible D gene is TRBD1 (5 bases). The CDR3 length is 13 residues. Trimming pared 1 base from V and 6 bases from J, leaving 9 bases between. Germline loops: CDR1 SGHTA, CDR2 FQGTGA. The CDR3 DNA sequence: TGTGCCAGCAGCTTAAGCAGGGCAGCTGAAGCTTTCTTT. This sequence encodes CASSLSRAAEAFF.

This clonotype has a handful of counts. The chain is built from TRBV4-3 and TRBJ2-7; 7 bases align to TRBD1. With V trimmed by 1 base and J by 0 bases, 6 bases remained unmatched. CDR1 LGHNA and CDR2 YSLEER come from the germline V gene. The CDR3 length is 16 residues. The chain's CDR3 is CASSQGPGQNSYEQYF. Written as DNA, the CDR3 is TGCGCCAGCAGCCAAGGACCGGGACAGAACTCCTACGAGCAGTACTTC.